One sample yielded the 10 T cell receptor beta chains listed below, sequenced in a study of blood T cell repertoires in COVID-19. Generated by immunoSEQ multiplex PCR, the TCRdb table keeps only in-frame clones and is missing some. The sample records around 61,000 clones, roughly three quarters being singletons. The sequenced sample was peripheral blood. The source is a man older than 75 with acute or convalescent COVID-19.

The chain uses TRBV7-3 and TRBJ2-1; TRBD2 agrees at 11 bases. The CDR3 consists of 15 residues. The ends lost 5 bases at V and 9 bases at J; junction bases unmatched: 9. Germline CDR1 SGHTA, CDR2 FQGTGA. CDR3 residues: CASSPGSGRASEQFF. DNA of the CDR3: TGTGCCAGCAGCCCGGGTAGCGGGAGGGCCTCTGAGCAGTTCTTC.

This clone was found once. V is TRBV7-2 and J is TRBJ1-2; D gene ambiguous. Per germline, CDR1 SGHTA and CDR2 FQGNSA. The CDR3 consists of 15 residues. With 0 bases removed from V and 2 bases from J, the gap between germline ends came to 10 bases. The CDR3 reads CASSLALTQNYGYTF. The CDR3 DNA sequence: TGTGCCAGCAGCTTAGCGCTGACACAGAACTATGGCTACACCTTC.

CDR3 region: CASSLQGGDTEAFF. CDR3 DNA sequence: TGTGCCAGCAGCTTACAGGGAGGAGATACTGAAGCTTTCTTT. This chain joins TRBV7-2 and TRBJ1-1, with TRBD1 as a possible D gene (5 bases). Trimming removed 2 bases at V and 5 bases at J, with 12 bases between. Germline loops: CDR1 SGHTA, CDR2 FQGNSA. The CDR3 sequence is 14 residues long.

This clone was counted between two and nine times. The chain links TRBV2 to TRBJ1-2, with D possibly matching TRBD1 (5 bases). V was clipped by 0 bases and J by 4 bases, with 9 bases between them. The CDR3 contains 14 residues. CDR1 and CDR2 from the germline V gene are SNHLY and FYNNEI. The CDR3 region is CASSEARGFYGYTF. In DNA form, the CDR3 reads TGTGCCAGCAGTGAAGCACGGGGGTTCTATGGCTACACCTTC.

The CDR3 nucleotides read TGTGCCAGCAGTATCCAGGGGCGCCCCCGTGACGAGCAGTACTTC. Translating it yields CASSIQGRPRDEQYF. The V call is TRBV28, the J call TRBJ2-7, with D maybe TRBD1 (6 bases). Per germline, CDR1 MDHEN and CDR2 SYDVKM. CDR3 length equals 15 residues. V dropped 5 bases and J dropped 5 bases, with 19 bases sitting between them.

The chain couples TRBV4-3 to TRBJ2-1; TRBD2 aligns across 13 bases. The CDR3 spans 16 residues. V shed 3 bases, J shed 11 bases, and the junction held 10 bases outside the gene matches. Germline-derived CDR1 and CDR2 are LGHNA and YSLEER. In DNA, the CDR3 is TGCGCCAGCAGCCATGCCGGGACTAGCGGGGTGCAAAAGCAGTTCTTC. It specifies CASSHAGTSGVQKQFF.

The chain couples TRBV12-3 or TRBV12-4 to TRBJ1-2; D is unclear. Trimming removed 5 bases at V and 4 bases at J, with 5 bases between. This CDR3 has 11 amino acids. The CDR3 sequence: CASSPSYGYTF. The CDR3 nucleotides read TGTGCCAGCAGTCCGAGCTATGGCTACACCTTC.

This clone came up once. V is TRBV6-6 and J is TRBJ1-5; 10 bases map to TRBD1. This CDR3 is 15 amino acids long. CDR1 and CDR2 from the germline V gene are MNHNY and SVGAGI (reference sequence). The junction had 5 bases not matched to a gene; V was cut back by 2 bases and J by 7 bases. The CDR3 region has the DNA TGTGCCAGCAGTTACCTCGGGACAGGGGAACAGCCCCAGCATTTT. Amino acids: CASSYLGTGEQPQHF.

The CDR3 reads CASSLDAGGYTDTQYF. The CDR3 DNA reads as TGCGCCAGCAGCTTGGATGCGGGAGGGTACACAGATACGCAGTATTTT. The chain couples TRBV5-1 to TRBJ2-3, with 9 bases matching TRBD2. The V and J ends lost 0 bases and 2 bases, in that order; junction bases with no gene match: 4. Germline V gene lookup returns CDR1 SGHRS and CDR2 YFSETQ. The CDR3 is made up of 16 amino acids.

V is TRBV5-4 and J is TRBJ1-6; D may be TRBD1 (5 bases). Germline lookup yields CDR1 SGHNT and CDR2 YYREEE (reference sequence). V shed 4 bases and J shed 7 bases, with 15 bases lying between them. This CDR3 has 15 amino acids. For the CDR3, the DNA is TGTGCCAGCAGCGAGGGAGGGGTGGGGAATTCACCCCTCCACTTT. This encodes CASSEGGVGNSPLHF. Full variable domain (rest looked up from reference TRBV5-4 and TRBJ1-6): ETGVTQSPTHLIKTRGQQVTLRCSSQSGHNTVSWYQQALGQGPQFIFQYYREEENGRGNFPPRFSGLQFPNYSSELNVNALELDDSALYLCASSEGGVGNSPLHFGNGTRLTVT.